This T cell receptor beta chain was sequenced for a study of blood T cells in healthy people across ages. Study in general: Per two T cells, about one barcoded beta molecule was captured through template switching. Study conclusions and caveats: The long-lived group displayed more naive CD4+ cells, plus higher diversity, than the aged donors did. Not knowing donor CMV status may have confounded expanded clonotype changes.

Primers used in a second PCR of roughly 6 to 11 cycles were a sample-barcoded 5' primer and a J-beta primer mix. TCRdb re-called the 5' RACE reads with MiXCR, one entry per CDR3 protein. There are approximately 800,000 distinct CDR3 sequences in the sample; about half occur only once, and 15% to 20% lies in the top ten. Germline V lookup: CDR1 MNHNY, CDR2 SVGAGI (reference sequence). This CDR3 has 15 amino acids. V gave up 1 base and J gave up 8 bases; unmatched junction bases: 5. Every sample yielded at least 6.5 million isolated PBMCs. This clonotype has only a few counts. Its antigen is currently unknown.

The receptor's source is an elderly man in good health. The material sequenced was blood. The chain links TRBV6-6 to TRBJ2-1; TRBD2 aligns across 10 bases. The CDR3 loop reads CASSYYSGRSDEQFF. CDR3 nucleotides: TGTGCCAGCAGTTACTATAGCGGGAGGTCGGATGAGCAGTTCTTC.